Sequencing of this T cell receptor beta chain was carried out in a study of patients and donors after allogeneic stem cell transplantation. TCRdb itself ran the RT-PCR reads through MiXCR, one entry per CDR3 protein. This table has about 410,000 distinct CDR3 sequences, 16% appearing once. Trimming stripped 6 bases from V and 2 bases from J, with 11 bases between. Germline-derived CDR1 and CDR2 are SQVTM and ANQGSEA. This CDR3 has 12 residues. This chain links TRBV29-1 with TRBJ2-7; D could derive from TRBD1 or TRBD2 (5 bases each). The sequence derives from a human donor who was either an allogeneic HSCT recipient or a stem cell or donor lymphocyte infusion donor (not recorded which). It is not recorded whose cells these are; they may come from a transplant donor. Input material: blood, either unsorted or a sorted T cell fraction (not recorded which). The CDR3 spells CSVKLGAYEQYF. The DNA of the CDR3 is TGCAGCGTAAAACTAGGGGCCTACGAGCAGTACTTC.